This T cell receptor (beta chain) comes out of a study of shared clonotypes between healthy human individuals. Study context: A donor's plate count was three for CD4 naive and three for CD4 memory; CD8 naive had two and CD8 memory one.

General observations from the study: Naive CD4 clonotypes were shared across a handful of donors at about 5.3%. Non-shared clonotypes were found to have lower generation probabilities than the clonotypes that were shared by all four of the sorted-subset donors.

The CDR3 covers 19 residues. Per the germline V gene, CDR1 is MNHNS and CDR2 is SASEGT. V was pared by 4 bases and J by 0 bases, with 15 bases of the junction left unmatched. Produced via immunoSEQ multiplex PCR; TCRdb's table is partial and in-frame only. The sample shows millions of clones, approximately 92% of them seen only once. Comments on this clone: Its antigen remains unknown.

The TCR originated in a man aged 18 to 30 in good health. Sequenced sample: naive CD4+ T cells sorted from blood. Indicated subset: CD45RA+ positively selected. The rearrangement joins TRBV6-1 to TRBJ1-1; 9 bases fit TRBD1. Here the CDR3 reads CASSARTVDYRGLNTEAFF. CDR3 in DNA: TGTGCCAGCAGTGCCCGAACAGTGGACTACAGGGGGCTGAACACTGAAGCTTTCTTT.